The 12 T cell receptor beta chains presented below share a single source sample, sequenced in a study of blood T cell repertoires in COVID-19. Here immunoSEQ multiplex PCR was the method, and the copy in TCRdb shows in-frame clones only, minus some. Here the sample spans about 73,000 clones, around 80% being singletons. Sequencing was carried out using peripheral blood. The source of these receptors is a man aged 45-65 years with active COVID-19.

The genes are TRBV12-3 or TRBV12-4 and TRBJ2-7; D may be TRBD2 (5 bases). The V gene lost 3 bases and the J gene lost 5 bases, with 8 bases spanning the gap. The CDR3 loop spans 12 amino acids. The CDR3 sequence: CASSFDGDEQYF. The CDR3 DNA reads TGTGCCAGCAGTTTCGACGGGGACGAGCAGTACTTC.

This chain uses TRBV7-9 with TRBJ1-3, with 7 bases identical to TRBD1. Germline CDR1 and CDR2: SEHNR and FQNEAQ (reference sequence). Losses at the gene ends were 3 bases for V and 3 bases for J; bases not matched to a gene: 8. This CDR3 has 16 amino acids. The CDR3 loop reads CASSLYDRDSGNTIYF. The CDR3 DNA is TGTGCCAGCAGCTTGTACGACCGGGACAGTGGAAACACCATATATTTT.

J is TRBJ1-1 and V is TRBV5-5; the D is unclear. V lost 0 bases, J lost 1 base, and 7 bases lay in between. The CDR3 is 14 amino acids. Germline lookup yields CDR1 SGHKS and CDR2 YYEKEE (reference sequence). The CDR3 region is CASSLGRENTEAFF. The CDR3 DNA reads TGTGCCAGCAGCTTGGGGAGGGAGAACACTGAAGCTTTCTTT.

The rearrangement joins TRBV5-6 to TRBJ1-5, with D perhaps TRBD1 (5 bases). Between the trimmed V and J ends, which lost 9 bases and 5 bases, there was a span of 15 bases. The germline CDR1 and CDR2 sequences are SGHDT and YYEEEE. The length of the CDR3 is 13 residues. The CDR3 spells CATSQGRDQPQHF. The CDR3 region has the DNA TGTGCCACATCTCAGGGCAGGGATCAGCCCCAGCATTTT. The variable domain in full, completed from reference TRBV5-6 and TRBJ1-5, reads DAGVTQSPTHLIKTRGQQVTLRCSPKSGHDTVSWYQQALGQGPQFIFQYYEEEERQRGNFPDRFSGHQFPNYSSELNVNALLLGDSALYLCATSQGRDQPQHFGDGTRLSIL.

The chain employs TRBV6-5 and TRBJ1-2; unclear D gene. V lost 5 bases and J lost 8, with 12 bases in between. Germline V gene data show CDR1 as MNHEY and CDR2 as SVGAGI. This CDR3 is 12 amino acids long. CDR3 DNA sequence: TGTGCCAGCAGTCTAGATGGTCGAGGCTACACCTTC. Residues: CASSLDGRGYTF.

The count of this clone is one. This chain connects TRBV7-6 to TRBJ2-3, with TRBD2 matching over 9 bases. Trimming at V came to 5 bases and at J to 1 base, leaving 10 bases not matched to a gene. Germline CDR1 and CDR2: SGHVS and FNYEAQ. The CDR3 totals 17 residues. DNA of the CDR3: TGTGCCAGCAGCCCCCACGGCGGGGGGGCCGGCACAGATACGCAGTATTTT. Its translation is CASSPHGGGAGTDTQYF.

V gene TRBV7-3 combines with J gene TRBJ2-3; the D gene is possibly TRBD2 (5 bases). CDR1 is SGHTA and CDR2 is FQGTGA in the germline V gene. Trimming removed 2 bases from V and 4 bases from J, with 7 bases in between. This CDR3 is built from 13 residues. CDR3 bases: TGTGCCAGCAGCTTACCTAGCTCAGATACGCAGTATTTT. This gives the protein CASSLPSSDTQYF.

The rearrangement links TRBV30 to TRBJ2-7; 9 positions match TRBD1. This CDR3 spans 13 amino acids. V shed 4 bases and J 3 bases; nucleotides not matched to a gene: 4. CDR1 is GTSNPN and CDR2 is SVGIG in the germline V gene (reference sequence). In DNA, the CDR3 is TGTGCCTGGAATTCGGACAGGGGCTACGAGCAGTACTTC. Residues: CAWNSDRGYEQYF.

The chain couples TRBV9 to TRBJ2-3; 10 nucleotides match TRBD1. Germline assignment: CDR1 SGDLS and CDR2 YYNGEE. Trimming took 4 bases from V and 4 from J; bases not matched to a gene: 6. The CDR3 is made up of 15 amino acids. For the CDR3, the DNA is TGTGCCAGCAGCTCAACGACAGGGGGCGCAGATACGCAGTATTTT. It specifies CASSSTTGGADTQYF.

This chain links TRBV5-1 with TRBJ2-2, with 10 bases lining up with TRBD2. Germline loops: CDR1 SGHRS, CDR2 YFSETQ. V lost 6 bases and J lost 8; bases outside the gene matches: 10. The CDR3 spans 15 residues. The chain's CDR3 is CASTTLAGVAGELFF. The CDR3 nucleotides read TGCGCCAGCACGACCCTAGCGGGAGTGGCGGGGGAGCTGTTTTTT. Full variable domain (rest looked up from reference TRBV5-1 and TRBJ2-2): KAGVTQTPRYLIKTRGQQVTLSCSPISGHRSVSWYQQTPGQGLQFLFEYFSETQRNKGNFPGRFSGRQFSNSRSEMNVSTLELGDSALYLCASTTLAGVAGELFFGEGSRLTVL.

The chain links TRBV3-1 (or the pseudogene TRBV3-2) to TRBJ2-7, with 12 positions matching TRBD2. Germline V CDR1 and CDR2: LGHDT, YNNKEL (reference sequence). There are 17 residues in the CDR3. V trimming: 4 bases; J trimming: 4 bases; junction bases outside the gene matches: 11. CDR3 loop: CASSRLAGGPKEYEQYF. CDR3 DNA sequence: TGTGCCAGCAGCCGGCTAGCGGGAGGGCCAAAAGAATACGAGCAGTACTTC.

A single count supports this clone. The chain recombines TRBV19 with TRBJ2-1, with TRBD1 identical over 8 bases. J lost 6 bases, V lost 7 bases, and 11 bases had no gene match. Germline lookup yields CDR1 LNHDA and CDR2 SQIVND (reference sequence). The CDR3 covers 15 residues. For the CDR3, the DNA is TGTGCCAGTACCCTTGACAGGGGAGAGGGCAATGAGCAGTTCTTC. Its translation: CASTLDRGEGNEQFF.